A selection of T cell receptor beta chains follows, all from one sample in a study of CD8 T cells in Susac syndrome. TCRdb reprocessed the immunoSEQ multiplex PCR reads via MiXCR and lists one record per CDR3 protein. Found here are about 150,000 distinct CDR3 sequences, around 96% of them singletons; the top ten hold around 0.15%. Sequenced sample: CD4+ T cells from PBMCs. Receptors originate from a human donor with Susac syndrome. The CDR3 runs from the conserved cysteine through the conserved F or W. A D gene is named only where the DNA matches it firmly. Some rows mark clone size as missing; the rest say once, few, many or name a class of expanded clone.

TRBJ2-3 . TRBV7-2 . CASSFRGIRTDTQYF TGTGCCAGCAGCTTTCGGGGAATACGCACAGATACGCAGTATTTT
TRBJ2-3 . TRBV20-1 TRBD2 CSAGSSGGARGTDTQYF TGCAGTGCTGGCTCTAGCGGGGGGGCGAGAGGGACAGATACGCAGTATTTT
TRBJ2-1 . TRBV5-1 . CASNRAWNEQFF TGCGCCAGCAACCGAGCGTGGAATGAGCAGTTCTTC
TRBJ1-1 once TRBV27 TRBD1 CASSSWTGRENTEAFF TGTGCCAGCAGTTCGTGGACAGGGAGGGAGAACACTGAAGCTTTCTTT
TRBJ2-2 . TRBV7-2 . CASIYDPGLINTGELFF TGTGCCAGCATCTACGACCCGGGCCTGATTAACACCGGGGAGCTGTTTTTT
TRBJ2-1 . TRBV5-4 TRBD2 CASSFVRGGIDEQFF TGTGCCAGCAGCTTTGTGCGGGGGGGCATCGATGAGCAGTTCTTC
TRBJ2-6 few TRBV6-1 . CASTSGANVLTF TGTGCCAGCACCTCTGGGGCCAACGTCCTGACTTTC
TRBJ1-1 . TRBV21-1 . CASSPPGYHTEAFF TGTGCCAGCAGCCCCCCCGGGTATCACACTGAAGCTTTCTTT
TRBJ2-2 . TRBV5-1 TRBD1 CASNSGTGDTGELFF TGCGCCAGCAACTCCGGGACAGGGGACACCGGGGAGCTGTTTTTT
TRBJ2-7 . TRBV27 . CASSLPAGGEQYF TGTGCCAGCAGTTTACCGGCCGGTGGAGAGCAGTACTTC
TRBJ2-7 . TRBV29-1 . CSVPAPPGYSYEQYF TGCAGCGTCCCAGCGCCCCCGGGCTATTCCTACGAGCAGTACTTC
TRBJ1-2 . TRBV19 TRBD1 CASSIPRRTGYGYTF TGTGCCAGTAGTATACCTCGCCGGACAGGTTATGGCTACACCTTC
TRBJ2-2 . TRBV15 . CATSRAVGSSSGELFF TGTGCCACCAGCAGAGCGGTTGGCTCAAGTTCCGGGGAGCTGTTTTTT
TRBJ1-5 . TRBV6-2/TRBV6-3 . CASSHRVAHQPQHF TGTGCCAGCAGCCACAGGGTTGCCCATCAGCCCCAGCATTTT
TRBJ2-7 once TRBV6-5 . CASSLRRGGYEQYF TGTGCCAGCAGTCTCCGAAGAGGGGGCTACGAGCAGTACTTC
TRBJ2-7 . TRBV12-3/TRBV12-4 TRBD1 CASTPGTGFGEQYF TGTGCCAGCACTCCCGGGACAGGGTTTGGCGAGCAGTACTTC
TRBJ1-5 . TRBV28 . CASSLVGSDQPQHF TGTGCCAGCAGTTTAGTAGGTAGTGATCAGCCCCAGCATTTT
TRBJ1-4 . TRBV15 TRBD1 CATSRGSGTGDEKLFF TGTGCCACCAGCAGAGGCTCCGGGACAGGAGATGAAAAACTGTTTTTT
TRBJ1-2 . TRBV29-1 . CSVDRAGGYTF TGCAGCGTTGACAGGGCGGGTGGCTACACCTTC
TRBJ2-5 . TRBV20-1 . CSASRDSHTQETQYF TGCAGTGCTAGCCGAGACTCACACACCCAAGAGACCCAGTACTTC
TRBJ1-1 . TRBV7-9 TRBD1 CATNTGVGTEAFF TGTGCCACCAACACAGGGGTGGGAACTGAAGCTTTCTTT
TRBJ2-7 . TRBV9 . CASSVSQFRSYEQYF TGTGCCAGCAGCGTCTCGCAGTTTAGGTCCTACGAGCAGTACTTC
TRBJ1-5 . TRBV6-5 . CAISKDSKGQPQHF TGTGCCATCAGCAAGGACAGCAAAGGACAGCCCCAGCATTTT
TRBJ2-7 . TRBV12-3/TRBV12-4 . CASRPGGQFYEQYF TGTGCCAGCAGGCCCGGGGGACAGTTCTACGAGCAGTACTTC
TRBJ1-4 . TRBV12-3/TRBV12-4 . CASSYRGHEKLFF TGTGCCAGCAGTTATCGGGGCCACGAAAAACTGTTTTTT
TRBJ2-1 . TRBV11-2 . CASSLSFNEQFF TGTGCCAGCAGTCTCAGCTTCAATGAGCAGTTCTTC
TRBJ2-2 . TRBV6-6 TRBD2 CASAGTRDAGELFF TGTGCCAGCGCCGGGACTAGAGATGCCGGGGAGCTGTTTTTT
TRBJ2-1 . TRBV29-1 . CSRNGPNNEQFF TGCAGCCGAAACGGGCCAAACAATGAGCAGTTCTTC
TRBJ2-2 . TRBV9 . CASRGPGVTGELFF TGTGCCAGCCGAGGACCAGGGGTCACCGGGGAGCTGTTTTTT
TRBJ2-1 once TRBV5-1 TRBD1 CASSQQTGRNEQFF TGCGCCAGCAGTCAACAGACAGGGCGGAATGAGCAGTTCTTC
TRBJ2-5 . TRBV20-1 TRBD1 CSAQTGLGETQYF TGCAGTGCACAGACAGGGCTTGGAGAGACCCAGTACTTC
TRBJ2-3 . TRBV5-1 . CASSPTSSSTDTQYF TGCGCCAGCAGCCCGACTAGTTCTTCCACAGATACGCAGTATTTT
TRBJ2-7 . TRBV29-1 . CSVATMRGNMRTYEQYF TGCAGCGTAGCGACTATGAGGGGAAATATGAGGACCTACGAGCAGTACTTC
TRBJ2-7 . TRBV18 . CASSPVEGSWAQEQYF TGTGCCAGCTCACCGGTCGAGGGTTCTTGGGCCCAAGAGCAGTACTTC
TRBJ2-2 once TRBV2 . CASKVHTGELFF TGTGCCAGCAAGGTCCACACCGGGGAGCTGTTTTTT